This T cell receptor beta chain came from a study of blood T cell repertoires in COVID-19. Germline CDR1 is SGDLS and CDR2 is YYNGEE. The V gene end was trimmed by 0 bases and the J gene end by 7 bases; junction bases not matched to a gene: 1. The CDR3 extends over 15 amino acids. Original analysis: Amplifying reference gene primers gave estimates of nucleated cell counts. Clones were read by immunoSEQ multiplex PCR, and TCRdb kept only the in-frame ones, dropping some. V and J calls and clone size follow that table, whereas D and trimming were derived from the DNA. The sample includes 130,000 or so clones, approximately 90% of them seen just once.

The sequence derives from a man between 65 and 85 years old with active COVID-19. The chain employs TRBV9 and TRBJ2-1, with 13 nucleotides matching TRBD2. The sequenced material came from peripheral blood. The CDR3 is CASSVGLAGGNEQFF. In DNA form, the CDR3 reads TGTGCCAGCAGCGTAGGACTAGCGGGGGGAAATGAGCAGTTCTTC.